The 23 T cell receptor beta chains below come from one sample, sequenced in a study of cytomegalovirus exposure and HLA in healthy donors. Primers for the PCR totalled 60 Vbeta and 13 Jbeta. The assay was immunoSEQ multiplex PCR, and TCRdb's table has in-frame clones only and misses some. The data show roughly 150,000 clones, roughly 80% seen once. The sequenced sample was PBMCs. All receptors derive from a male donor in good health and CMV-seronegative.

The count of this clone is one. The chain has TRBV5-4 and TRBJ2-1, with D perhaps TRBD2 (6 bases). Germline lookup yields CDR1 SGHNT and CDR2 YYREEE (reference sequence). The germline V and J ends were trimmed by 5 bases and 2 bases, with 17 bases remaining between them. The CDR3 runs 16 residues. The CDR3 loop is CASSYGGIKPYNEQFF. The CDR3 DNA sequence: TGTGCCAGCAGTTACGGGGGTATTAAGCCCTACAATGAGCAGTTCTTC. Full variable domain (rest looked up from reference TRBV5-4 and TRBJ2-1): ETGVTQSPTHLIKTRGQQVTLRCSSQSGHNTVSWYQQALGQGPQFIFQYYREEENGRGNFPPRFSGLQFPNYSSELNVNALELDDSALYLCASSYGGIKPYNEQFFGPGTRLTVL.

The rearrangement links TRBV15 to TRBJ2-7; D may be TRBD1 (6 bases). Trimming removed 1 base at V and 3 bases at J, with 13 bases between. CDR1 and CDR2 from the germline V gene are LNHNV and YYDKDF (reference sequence). The CDR3 is made up of 15 amino acids. The CDR3 here is CATSRGTVWDYEQYF. CDR3 in DNA: TGTGCCACCAGCAGAGGGACAGTTTGGGACTACGAGCAGTACTTC.

The chain has TRBV28 and TRBJ2-7; tentative D call: TRBD1 (5 bases). The CDR3 sequence is 12 residues long. The V gene's germline CDR1 is MDHEN and CDR2 SYDVKM. The V gene lost 5 bases and the J gene lost 3 bases, with 8 bases spanning the gap. The CDR3 is CASSTTVYEQYF. CDR3 nucleotide sequence: TGTGCCAGCAGTACGACAGTCTACGAGCAGTACTTC.

The genes are TRBV7-2 and TRBJ2-3; the match to TRBD2 covers 16 bases. The V gene end was trimmed by 4 bases and the J gene end by 0 bases; junction bases not matched to a gene: 7. The CDR3 totals 19 residues. Germline CDR1 SGHTA, CDR2 FQGNSA. In DNA, the CDR3 is TGTGCCAGCAGCTCGACGGGACTAGCGGGAGGGCCGAGCACAGATACGCAGTATTTT. Protein sequence: CASSSTGLAGGPSTDTQYF.

The V and J genes are TRBV18 and TRBJ2-3; D perhaps matches TRBD1 (5 bases). CDR1 and CDR2 (germline): KGHSH, LQKENI. This CDR3 has 18 amino acids. Trimming left V 6 bases short and J 1 base short, with 23 bases between. The CDR3 loop reads CASSQRSQGNRGTDTQYF. CDR3 coding DNA: TGTGCCAGCTCCCAACGTAGTCAGGGAAATCGGGGCACAGATACGCAGTATTTT.

This clone appeared once. The gene calls are TRBV18 and TRBJ2-2; 7 bases map to TRBD1. V shed 3 bases, J shed 2 bases, and the junction held 6 bases outside the gene matches. The germline V gene has CDR1 KGHSH and CDR2 LQKENI. The CDR3 sequence is 16 residues long. The CDR3 DNA reads TGTGCCAGCTCACCCCAATCAGGGGGAAACACCGGGGAGCTGTTTTTT. Protein sequence: CASSPQSGGNTGELFF. The full variable domain, completed using reference TRBV18 and TRBJ2-2, is NAGVMQNPRHLVRRRGQEARLRCSPMKGHSHVYWYRQLPEEGLKFMVYLQKENIIDESGMPKERFSAEFPKEGPSILRIQQVVRGDSAAYFCASSPQSGGNTGELFFGEGSRLTVL.

V gene TRBV4-3 combines with J gene TRBJ2-1; TRBD2 matches 9 bases. The CDR3 spans 21 residues. In germline, CDR1 is LGHNA, CDR2 YSLEER. Trimming removed 4 bases from V and 6 bases from J; junction bases left unmatched: 25. This chain's CDR3 is CASSPSLVSSSGIHVPNEQFF. Here the CDR3 DNA reads TGCGCCAGCAGCCCGAGTCTCGTGTCGTCTAGCGGGATCCACGTGCCCAATGAGCAGTTCTTC.

The rearrangement uses TRBV10-1 and TRBJ2-7, with D perhaps TRBD2 (6 bases). The CDR3 spans 14 residues. In germline, CDR1 is WNHNN, CDR2 SYGVQD (reference sequence). Between the trimmed V and J ends, which lost 2 bases and 3 bases, there was a span of 11 bases. The CDR3 loop is CASSEGGGVYEQYF. The DNA of the CDR3 is TGCGCCAGCAGTGAGGGGGGAGGTGTCTACGAGCAGTACTTC.

The chain couples TRBV18 to TRBJ2-2; maybe TRBD1 (5 bases). V was clipped by 1 base and J by 7 bases, with 13 bases between them. The germline gives CDR1 KGHSH, CDR2 LQKENI. The length of the CDR3 is 15 residues. The chain's CDR3 is CASSPLRGDGGELFF. CDR3 nucleotide sequence: TGTGCCAGCTCACCACTTAGGGGTGACGGCGGGGAGCTGTTTTTT.

The table lists this clone with a few counts. The chain couples TRBV29-1 to TRBJ1-5; 7 nucleotides line up with TRBD1. CDR1 and CDR2 (germline): SQVTM, ANQGSEA. The CDR3 runs 14 residues. The V segment lost 0 bases and the J segment 6 bases; nucleotides outside the gene matches: 5. The CDR3 bases are TGCAGCGTTGAAGATCGGGCAGGGGGTCAGCCCCAGCATTTT. This codes for CSVEDRAGGQPQHF.

This clone was seen a single time. This sequence joins TRBV11-3 and TRBJ2-3; tentatively, D is TRBD1 (6 bases). Trimming shortened V by 1 base and J by 1 base, and 9 bases separated the two germline ends. Germline V lookup: CDR1 SGHNT, CDR2 YENEEA. The CDR3 is 15 amino acids. Written as DNA, the CDR3 is TGTGCCAGCAGCTTAGGGGGGCTTCGCACAGATACGCAGTATTTT. As protein: CASSLGGLRTDTQYF.

There are a few counts of this clone. This chain links TRBV10-3 with TRBJ1-2, with 10 nucleotides matching TRBD1. Trimming took 3 bases from V and 6 from J; bases not matched to a gene: 10. Per germline, CDR1 ENHRY and CDR2 SYGVKD. The CDR3 has 16 amino acids. CDR3 in DNA: TGTGCCATCAGTGACCCAACCGACAGGGGGCGGAATGGCTACACCTTC. Residues: CAISDPTDRGRNGYTF.

V is TRBV29-1 and J is TRBJ2-5; 9 bases are a match to TRBD1. V shed 8 bases, J shed 4 bases, and the junction held 5 bases outside the gene matches. This CDR3 is built from 12 residues. CDR1 SQVTM and CDR2 ANQGSEA come from the germline V gene. The CDR3 loop is CSFRQGGETQYF. In nucleotides, the CDR3 is TGCAGCTTCAGACAGGGGGGAGAGACCCAGTACTTC.

The chain couples TRBV6-5 to TRBJ1-5; D is undetermined. V was trimmed by 6 bases and J by 6 bases, leaving 15 bases between them. CDR3 length: 14 amino acids. In germline, CDR1 is MNHEY, CDR2 SVGAGI. The CDR3: CASRLREVFQPQHF. CDR3 coding DNA: TGTGCCAGCAGGTTAAGGGAGGTCTTTCAGCCCCAGCATTTT.

The rearrangement links TRBV19 to TRBJ2-5, with TRBD2 as a possible D gene (5 bases). Trimming took 4 bases from V and 1 from J, leaving 13 bases between them. This CDR3 has 15 amino acids. From germline, CDR1 is LNHDA and CDR2 SQIVND (reference sequence). This chain's CDR3 is CASSTDGITQETQYF. The CDR3, as DNA: TGTGCCAGTAGTACCGACGGGATCACCCAAGAGACCCAGTACTTC.

This clone was observed a handful of times. The CDR3, as DNA: TGTGCCAGCTCACCACCGGAGGGAATGATCACCGGGGAGCTGTTTTTT. This translates into CASSPPEGMITGELFF. This sequence joins TRBV18 and TRBJ2-2; TRBD2 is a possible D gene (6 bases). CDR3 size: 16 residues. Per the germline V gene, CDR1 is KGHSH and CDR2 is LQKENI. Trimming took 0 bases from V and 4 from J, leaving 12 bases between them.

This clone was seen a handful of times. V and J are TRBV28 and TRBJ2-2, with 7 bases lining up with TRBD1. Trimming cost V 6 bases and J 3 bases; bases outside gene matches: 13. Germline CDR1 and CDR2: MDHEN and SYDVKM. The CDR3 contains 17 residues. The CDR3 DNA reads TGTGCCAGCAGCTACCCTCCCGGAACAGGGGACACCGGGGAGCTGTTTTTT. It codes for CASSYPPGTGDTGELFF.

The chain combines TRBV16 with TRBJ2-7; 9 bases map to TRBD1. The V gene end was trimmed by 2 bases and the J gene end by 3 bases; junction bases not matched to a gene: 5. The CDR3 loop spans 15 amino acids. The germline V gene encodes CDR1 KGHSY and CDR2 FQNENV. CDR3: CASSQGQGWRYEQYF. The CDR3, as DNA: TGTGCCAGCAGCCAAGGACAGGGGTGGCGCTACGAGCAGTACTTC.

The chain joins TRBV18 to TRBJ2-7; 9 bases align to TRBD1. The ends lost 6 bases at V and 7 bases at J; junction bases unmatched: 7. The CDR3 is 13 amino acids. Germline V gene lookup returns CDR1 KGHSH and CDR2 LQKENI. The DNA of the CDR3 is TGTGCCAGCTCCCCGGGACAGGGTCTTGAGCAGTACTTC. Residues: CASSPGQGLEQYF.

This clone was recorded only once. This CDR3 is CASSIGSGRTDTQYF. The CDR3 region has the DNA TGTGCCAGTAGTATAGGTAGCGGGAGGACAGATACGCAGTATTTT. This chain connects TRBV19 to TRBJ2-3; TRBD2 matches 10 bases. V gave up 1 base and J gave up 3 bases; unmatched junction bases: 1. The germline CDR1 and CDR2 sequences are LNHDA and SQIVND (reference sequence). The CDR3 runs to 15 residues. The full variable domain, completed using reference TRBV19 and TRBJ2-3, is DGGITQSPKYLFRKEGQNVTLSCEQNLNHDAMYWYRQDPGQGLRLIYYSQIVNDFQKGDIAEGYSVSREKKESFPLTVTSAQKNPTAFYLCASSIGSGRTDTQYFGPGTRLTVL.

The rearrangement links TRBV18 to TRBJ1-1, with 7 bases fitting TRBD1. Germline V gene lookup returns CDR1 KGHSH and CDR2 LQKENI. This CDR3 spans 15 amino acids. V lost 7 bases to trimming and J lost 2 bases; unmatched junction nucleotides: 10. The CDR3 sequence is CASLLSGTANTEAFF. CDR3 nucleotide sequence: TGTGCCAGCTTACTGTCCGGGACAGCTAACACTGAAGCTTTCTTT. Supplemented by reference TRBV18 and TRBJ1-1, the full variable domain reads NAGVMQNPRHLVRRRGQEARLRCSPMKGHSHVYWYRQLPEEGLKFMVYLQKENIIDESGMPKERFSAEFPKEGPSILRIQQVVRGDSAAYFCASLLSGTANTEAFFGQGTRLTVV.

The V gene is TRBV7-8, the J gene TRBJ2-2, with a weak D call TRBD1 (5 bases). The CDR3 spans 13 residues. The V and J ends lost 6 bases and 6 bases respectively, with 11 bases between them. Germline-derived CDR1 and CDR2 are SGHVS and FQNEAQ. The CDR3 nucleotides are TGTGCCAGCAGATCTACAGGTCCCGGGGAGCTGTTTTTT. Encoded protein: CASRSTGPGELFF.

DNA of the CDR3: TGTGCCAGCAGTCCTTGGACAGGGGGAGCCAAAAACATTCAGTACTTC. Translated, it gives CASSPWTGGAKNIQYF. The chain links TRBV27 to TRBJ2-4; 10 bases map to TRBD1. Trimming removed 5 bases from V and 0 bases from J; junction bases left unmatched: 4. The CDR3 runs 16 residues. CDR1 is MNHEY, CDR2 SMNVEV, per germline (reference sequence).